This is a list of T cell receptor beta chains from one sample in a study of shared clonotypes between healthy human individuals. The table came from immunoSEQ multiplex PCR; TCRdb's copy has only in-frame clones and leaves some out. Of 950,000 to 1,300,000 clones listed, about 75% are singletons. Source material: memory CD4+ T cells sorted from blood. These receptors were taken from a young man in good health. Each CDR3 is given with its conserved first and last residue. The D gene is left open where the match is weak. The listing skips clone size in some rows; elsewhere it reads once, few, many or a size class.

v_call	d_call	clone_size	j_call	cdr3_nt	cdr3_aa
TRBV7-7	NA	NA	TRBJ2-3	TGTGCTAACCCTCCGCATGAGGGGACCACAGATACGCAGTATTTT	CANPPHEGTTDTQYF
TRBV11-2	NA	NA	TRBJ1-2	TGTGCCAGCAGCGGACGGGCGGGGAATGGCTACACCTTC	CASSGRAGNGYTF
TRBV4-3	NA	NA	TRBJ2-3	TGCGCCAGCAGCCAGGCGTCGGCAGCCCGTTATACGCAGTATTTT	CASSQASAARYTQYF
TRBV27	TRBD1	NA	TRBJ2-7	TGTGCCAGCAGTTACAGGGGCAACGAGCAGTACTTC	CASSYRGNEQYF
TRBV19	NA	once	TRBJ1-3	TGTGCCAGTAGTATAGGAGGCCCTGGAAACACCATATATTTT	CASSIGGPGNTIYF
TRBV2	TRBD1	NA	TRBJ1-1	TGTGCCAGCGGACTCGGGGACAGGGGGTTAACTGAAGCTTTCTTT	CASGLGDRGLTEAFF
TRBV5-1	TRBD1	NA	TRBJ2-3	TGCGCCAGCAGCCCCGGGACAGCAGTTTCAGATACGCAGTATTTT	CASSPGTAVSDTQYF
TRBV11-2	NA	NA	TRBJ2-5	TGTGCCAGCAGCTTCGGGGGGCGGTCGGAGACCCAGTACTTC	CASSFGGRSETQYF
TRBV7-2	TRBD2	NA	TRBJ2-5	TGTGCCAGCAGCCCTGCCCGTTTCAGCGGGGGGGCCTTGGAGACCCAGTACTTC	CASSPARFSGGALETQYF
TRBV4-3	NA	NA	TRBJ2-2	TGCGCCAGCAGCCAAGGGAGCAGGGCCACCGGGGAGCTGTTTTTT	CASSQGSRATGELFF